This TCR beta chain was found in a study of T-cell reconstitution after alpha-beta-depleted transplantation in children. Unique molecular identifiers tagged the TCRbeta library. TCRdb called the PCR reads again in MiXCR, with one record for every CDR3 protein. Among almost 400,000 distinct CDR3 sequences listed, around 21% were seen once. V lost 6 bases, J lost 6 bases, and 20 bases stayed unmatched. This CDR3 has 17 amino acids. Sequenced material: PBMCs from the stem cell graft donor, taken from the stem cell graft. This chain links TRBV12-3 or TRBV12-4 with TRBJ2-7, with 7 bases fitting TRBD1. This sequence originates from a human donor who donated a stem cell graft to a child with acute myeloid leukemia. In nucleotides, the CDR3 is TGTGCCAGCAGCCGAAACTCCGGGACAGATCGTCCCATCGAGCAGTACTTC. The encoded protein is CASSRNSGTDRPIEQYF.